This is a list of T cell receptor beta chains from one sample in a study of blood T cells in healthy people across ages. MiXCR was run by TCRdb on the 5' RACE reads, yielding one entry per CDR3 protein. The table lists some 1.8 million distinct CDR3 sequences, about two fifths of them singletons. The specimen was blood. These receptors were collected from a human donor in good health. The conserved cysteine and the conserved F or W are not part of the CDR3 here. Fields, in order: V gene, J gene, D gene, CDR3 protein. The D gene is left open where the match is weak.

v_call: TRBV20-1; j_call: TRBJ1-2; d_call: -; cdr3_aa: SARQQPDNYGYT
v_call: TRBV9; j_call: TRBJ1-1; d_call: -; cdr3_aa: ASSVEGSNTEAF
v_call: TRBV11-1; j_call: TRBJ2-3; d_call: -; cdr3_aa: ASSGGKSTDTQY
v_call: TRBV20-1; j_call: TRBJ1-1; d_call: TRBD1; cdr3_aa: SAVLGQFRDTEAF
v_call: TRBV27; j_call: TRBJ1-5; d_call: -; cdr3_aa: ASRADGTRLAQH
v_call: TRBV20-1; j_call: TRBJ2-1; d_call: TRBD2; cdr3_aa: SAPTSGGMNEQF
v_call: TRBV20-1; j_call: TRBJ2-2; d_call: -; cdr3_aa: SARYRDPGELF
v_call: TRBV7-3; j_call: TRBJ1-1; d_call: -; cdr3_aa: ASSFGGGHAEAF
v_call: TRBV5-1; j_call: TRBJ1-2; d_call: TRBD1; cdr3_aa: ASSSFQGQNNYGYT
v_call: TRBV6-5; j_call: TRBJ2-1; d_call: TRBD2; cdr3_aa: ASTELAGGYNEQF
v_call: TRBV4-2; j_call: -; d_call: -; cdr3_aa: ANSPPNHEQY
v_call: TRBV6-5; j_call: TRBJ2-7; d_call: -; cdr3_aa: ASSPTTPNTAYEQY
v_call: TRBV4-3; j_call: TRBJ1-4; d_call: -; cdr3_aa: ASSQEPGGLDEKLF
v_call: TRBV2; j_call: TRBJ1-4; d_call: -; cdr3_aa: ASGEQGYEKLF
v_call: TRBV6-5; j_call: TRBJ2-1; d_call: -; cdr3_aa: ASSDTGTAYNEQF
v_call: TRBV9; j_call: TRBJ2-3; d_call: TRBD2; cdr3_aa: ASGGVTDTQY
v_call: TRBV9; j_call: TRBJ1-1; d_call: TRBD1; cdr3_aa: ASSVGSGGGEAF
v_call: TRBV3-1; j_call: TRBJ2-3; d_call: -; cdr3_aa: ASVERSTDTQY
v_call: TRBV6-2/TRBV6-3; j_call: TRBJ2-6; d_call: -; cdr3_aa: ASTNTRFGANVLT
v_call: TRBV7-8; j_call: TRBJ1-1; d_call: TRBD1; cdr3_aa: ASTSTGNLNTEAF
v_call: TRBV11-2; j_call: TRBJ2-3; d_call: TRBD2; cdr3_aa: ASSLDDPWGGRRDTQY
v_call: TRBV20-1; j_call: TRBJ1-4; d_call: TRBD1; cdr3_aa: SANSYGTENEKLF
v_call: TRBV24-1; j_call: TRBJ2-1; d_call: -; cdr3_aa: ATSDFGTRGLNEQF
v_call: TRBV10-3; j_call: TRBJ2-5; d_call: TRBD1; cdr3_aa: AIREQGVQETQY
v_call: TRBV7-3; j_call: TRBJ2-3; d_call: -; cdr3_aa: ASSLKGMGTNPTDTQY
v_call: TRBV20-1; j_call: TRBJ2-3; d_call: -; cdr3_aa: SDSGSSPDTQY
v_call: TRBV7-6; j_call: TRBJ1-1; d_call: TRBD1; cdr3_aa: ASSPSLLGEGAGTEAF
v_call: TRBV12-3/TRBV12-4; j_call: TRBJ1-2; d_call: -; cdr3_aa: ASSLRHREPYGYT
v_call: TRBV29-1; j_call: TRBJ1-2; d_call: -; cdr3_aa: SVEGGRGVYGYT
v_call: TRBV5-4; j_call: TRBJ2-3; d_call: TRBD2; cdr3_aa: ASSLIGLGPMDTQY
v_call: TRBV29-1; j_call: TRBJ2-1; d_call: -; cdr3_aa: SVLSDSSYNEQF
v_call: TRBV20-1; j_call: TRBJ1-6; d_call: -; cdr3_aa: SASGEANSPLH
v_call: TRBV6-5; j_call: TRBJ1-2; d_call: -; cdr3_aa: ASSWGPGGHYGYT
v_call: TRBV11-2; j_call: TRBJ2-3; d_call: -; cdr3_aa: ASSSAWTDSTDTQY
v_call: TRBV9; j_call: TRBJ1-3; d_call: -; cdr3_aa: ASSVAQYSGNTIY
v_call: TRBV20-1; j_call: TRBJ1-2; d_call: -; cdr3_aa: SARSGVYGYT
v_call: TRBV6-2/TRBV6-3; j_call: TRBJ1-5; d_call: TRBD1; cdr3_aa: ASNPRTGGRNLSPQH
v_call: TRBV4-3; j_call: TRBJ1-4; d_call: -; cdr3_aa: ASSQGQRGNNEKLF
v_call: TRBV12-3/TRBV12-4; j_call: -; d_call: -; cdr3_aa: ASSSLGGSYIQY
v_call: TRBV27; j_call: TRBJ1-6; d_call: -; cdr3_aa: ASSRFYNSPLH
v_call: TRBV9; j_call: TRBJ2-3; d_call: TRBD2; cdr3_aa: ASSVSGGAADTQY
v_call: TRBV7-6; j_call: TRBJ2-7; d_call: -; cdr3_aa: ASSRLANGDEQY
v_call: TRBV5-1; j_call: TRBJ2-7; d_call: -; cdr3_aa: ASSDSRAGTVSYEQY
v_call: TRBV7-2; j_call: TRBJ2-1; d_call: TRBD2; cdr3_aa: ASSLEAGDRYNEQF
v_call: TRBV6-6; j_call: TRBJ1-2; d_call: -; cdr3_aa: ASRGTYGYT
v_call: TRBV4-1; j_call: TRBJ2-1; d_call: TRBD2; cdr3_aa: ASSQVSGGAIDNEQF
v_call: TRBV20-1; j_call: TRBJ1-2; d_call: TRBD1; cdr3_aa: SAGQGARGYT
v_call: TRBV11-2; j_call: TRBJ2-5; d_call: -; cdr3_aa: ASSFKVGETQY
v_call: TRBV7-6; j_call: TRBJ2-1; d_call: -; cdr3_aa: ASSLEISSYNEQF
v_call: TRBV29-1; j_call: -; d_call: TRBD2; cdr3_aa: SIKRDLQETQY